The source of this TCR beta chain is a study of vaccination effects on CD4 cells after COVID-19. At the level of the study: Both early and late time points after vaccination provided samples from a few convalescent patients.

Germline CDR1 LGHNT, CDR2 FRNRAP. V gave up 9 bases and J gave up 5 bases, with 16 bases separating them. CDR3 length: 13 amino acids. Following a roughly ten-day culture, CD4+ T cells were purified. From March to December 2020, the person had a SARS-CoV-2 infection that was confirmed by PCR. Two doses of BNT162b2 or mRNA-1273 vaccine were administered to participants. The method was immunoSEQ multiplex PCR; TCRdb's version includes in-frame clones alone and lacks a portion of them. Seen here are tens of thousands of clones, over 65% observed once, and the top ten hold 3.6%. With regard to this clone: The antigen is undetermined.

This TCR came from a human donor who had a prior SARS-CoV-2 infection. The chain joins TRBV12-5 to TRBJ1-1; D might be TRBD1 (5 bases). Material: CD4+ T cells from PBMCs cultured without peptide, obtained after COVID-19 vaccination. The CDR3 DNA is TGTGCTAGCTCCCCGCAGGGCAGAACTGAAGCTTTCTTT. Its translation is CASSPQGRTEAFF.